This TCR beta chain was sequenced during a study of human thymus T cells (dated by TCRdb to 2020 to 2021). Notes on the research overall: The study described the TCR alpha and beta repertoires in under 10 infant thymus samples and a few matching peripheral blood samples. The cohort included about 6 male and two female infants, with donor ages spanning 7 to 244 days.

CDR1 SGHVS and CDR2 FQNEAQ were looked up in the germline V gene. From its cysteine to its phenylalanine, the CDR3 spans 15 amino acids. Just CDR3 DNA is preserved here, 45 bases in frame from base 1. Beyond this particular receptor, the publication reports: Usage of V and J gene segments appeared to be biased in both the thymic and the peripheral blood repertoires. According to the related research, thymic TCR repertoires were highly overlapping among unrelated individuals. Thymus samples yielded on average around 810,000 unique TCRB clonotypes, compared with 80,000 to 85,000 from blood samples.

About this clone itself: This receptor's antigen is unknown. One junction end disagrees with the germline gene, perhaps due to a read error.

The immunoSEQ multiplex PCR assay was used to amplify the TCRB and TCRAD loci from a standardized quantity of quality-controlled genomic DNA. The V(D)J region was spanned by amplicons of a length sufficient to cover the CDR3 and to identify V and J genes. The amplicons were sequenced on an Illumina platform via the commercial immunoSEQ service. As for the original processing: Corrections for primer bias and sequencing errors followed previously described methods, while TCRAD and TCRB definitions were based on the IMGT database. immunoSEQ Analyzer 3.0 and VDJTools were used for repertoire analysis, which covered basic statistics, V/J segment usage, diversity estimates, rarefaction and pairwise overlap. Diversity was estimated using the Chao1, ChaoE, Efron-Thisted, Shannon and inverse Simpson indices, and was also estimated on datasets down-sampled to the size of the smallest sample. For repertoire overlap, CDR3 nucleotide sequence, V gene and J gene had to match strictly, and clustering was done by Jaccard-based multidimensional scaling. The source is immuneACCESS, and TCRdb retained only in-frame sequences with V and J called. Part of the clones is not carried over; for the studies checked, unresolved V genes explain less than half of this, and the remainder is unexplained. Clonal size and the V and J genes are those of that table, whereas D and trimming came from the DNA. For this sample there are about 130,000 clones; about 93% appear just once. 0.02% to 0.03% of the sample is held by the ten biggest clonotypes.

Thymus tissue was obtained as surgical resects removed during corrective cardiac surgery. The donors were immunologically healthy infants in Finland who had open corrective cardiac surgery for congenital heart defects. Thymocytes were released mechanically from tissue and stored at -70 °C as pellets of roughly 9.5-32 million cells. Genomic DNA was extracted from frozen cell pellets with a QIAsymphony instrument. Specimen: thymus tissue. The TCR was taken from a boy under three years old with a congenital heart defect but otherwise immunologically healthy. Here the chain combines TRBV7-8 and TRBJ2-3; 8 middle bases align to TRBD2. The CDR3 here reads CASSIAGQHGDTQYF. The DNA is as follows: TGTGCCAGCAGCATAGCGGGGCAGCACGGAGATACGCAGTATTTT. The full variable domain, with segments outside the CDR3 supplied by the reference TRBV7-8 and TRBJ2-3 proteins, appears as GAGVSQSPRYKVAKRGQDVALRCDPISGHVSLFWYQQALGQGPEFLTYFQNEAQLDKSGLPSDRFFAERPEGSVSTLKIQRTQQEDSAVYLCASSIAGQHGDTQYFGPGTRLTVL.